This TCR beta chain was sequenced for a study of blood T cell repertoires in COVID-19. About the study: The United States, Italy and Spain provided the acute and convalescent COVID-19 samples. T cells, B-cell-depleted T cells, or PBMCs provided the cDNA or gDNA that served as material.

Per the original data handling: Amplification with reference gene primers provided the estimates of nucleated cell counts. Profiled with immunoSEQ multiplex PCR; TCRdb holds only in-frame clones, not every one. V, J and clone size were drawn from that table, and D and trimming were deduced from the DNA. The profile shows almost 250,000 clones, 86% of them singletons. Patients from Seattle were sampled longitudinally, starting during active infection. Trimming stripped 3 bases from V and 6 bases from J, with 11 bases between. The CDR3 runs to 13 residues. From germline, CDR1 is MDHEN and CDR2 SYDVKM. Sequences were obtained from peripheral blood. The TCR originated in a woman older than 75 with COVID-19, enrolled during active disease. This rearrangement joins TRBV28 to TRBJ1-1; tentative D call: TRBD1 (5 bases). The CDR3 DNA reads TGTGCCAGCAGTTTTCCAGGGAGGGCTGAAGCTTTCTTT. This encodes CASSFPGRAEAFF.